The rows below give T cell receptor beta chains drawn from one sample of a study of tumor-infiltrating lymphocytes in primary liver carcinoma. TCRdb analysed the multiplex PCR reads with MiXCR anew, one entry per CDR3 protein. Of some 110,000 distinct CDR3 sequences listed, roughly 85% are singletons. Source material: liver tumor tissue from sampling region 3. These receptors originate from a middle-aged man with primary liver carcinoma and hepatitis B virus infection. CDR3s include the opening cysteine and the closing phenylalanine or tryptophan. The order of the fields is D gene, V gene, clone size, J gene, CDR3 DNA, CDR3 protein. A D gene is named only where the DNA matches it firmly. The size of a clone is reported for some rows only, either as once, few or many, or as a class for expanded clones.

>-|TRBV4-2|-|TRBJ2-1
TGTGCCAGCAGCCAAGCAATGGAGGGCTGCAATGGACAGTTCTTC
CASSQAMEGCNGQFF
>-|TRBV28|-|TRBJ2-5
TGTACCAGCAGTGTAGGTCCTCAGCGGGTAGTGAAGACTCAGTACTTC
CTSSVGPQRVVKTQYF
>-|TRBV24-1|many|TRBJ2-1
TGTGCCACCAGTGAATATTCTACGACTAGCTCCTACAATGAGCAGTTCTTC
CATSEYSTTSSYNEQFF
>-|TRBV6-6|-|TRBJ2-7
TGTGCCAGCGCCCGAGGACTCTCCTACGAGCAGTACTTC
CASARGLSYEQYF
>TRBD1|TRBV12-3/TRBV12-4|few|TRBJ2-1
TGTACCAGCAGCCGCTCTGGGACAGGGCTCAATGAGCAGTTCTTC
CTSSRSGTGLNEQFF
>TRBD1|TRBV12-3/TRBV12-4|-|TRBJ2-5
TGTGCCGGCAGTTTAGACCCCGGGACAGGAGAGAGCCAGTACTTC
CAGSLDPGTGESQYF
>-|TRBV6-5|-|TRBJ2-2
TGTGCCAGCAGTTACAAGGACACCGGGGAACTGTTTTTT
CASSYKDTGELFF
>-|TRBV30|many|TRBJ2-3
TGTGCCTGGAGTGTATCTCTAGCGCCCGGTCAAGATACGCAGTATTTT
CAWSVSLAPGQDTQYF
>-|TRBV29-1|-|TRBJ2-7
TGCAGAGTTAGACAGAGGCCCAACTCCTACGAGCAGTACTTC
CRVRQRPNSYEQYF
>-|TRBV11-2|-|TRBJ2-7
TGTGCCAGCAGCTTACGATGGTCACGTGAAAACGAGCAGTACTTC
CASSLRWSRENEQYF
>TRBD1|TRBV29-1|-|TRBJ2-7
TGCAGGGTTACCCCGACAGGGCTCCACGAGCACTACTTC
CRVTPTGLHEHYF
>TRBD2|TRBV12-3/TRBV12-4|-|TRBJ2-5
TGTGCCAGCAGTCTAGCGGGAGTTGAAAACCAGTACTTC
CASSLAGVENQYF
>-|TRBV11-1|once|TRBJ2-3
TGTGCCAGCAGCCCGCCCCCTGAAGTAGATACGCAGTATTTT
CASSPPPEVDTQYF
>TRBD2|TRBV12-3/TRBV12-4|-|TRBJ2-7
TGTACCAGTAGTCGGCTTAGCGGGGACTACGAGCAGTACTTC
CTSSRLSGDYEQYF
>-|TRBV28|-|TRBJ2-7
TGTGCCATACTATTGAGGGCGGGATGGGACGAGCAGTACTTC
CAILLRAGWDEQYF
>-|TRBV29-1|-|TRBJ2-1
TGCAGCAAAGCCCGGGACTTCACGAGGGAGCAGTTCTTC
CSKARDFTREQFF
>-|TRBV29-1|-|TRBJ2-5
TGCAGCGTCCAAGATCCTGTTCGGGAGACCCATTACTTC
CSVQDPVRETHYF
>-|TRBV7-2|few|TRBJ2-7
TGTGCCAGCAGCTTACCGGGCTACGAGCAGTACTTC
CASSLPGYEQYF
>-|TRBV11-3|-|TRBJ1-1
TGTGCCAGCATTTTAGGAGTGGACACTGAAGCTTTCTTT
CASILGVDTEAFF
>-|TRBV12-3/TRBV12-4|once|TRBJ2-5
TGTGCCAGCAGTTTGGCGGGGACAGAGAGTCAGTACTTC
CASSLAGTESQYF
>-|TRBV4-3|-|TRBJ2-3
TGCGCCAGCAGCCACGCACGGTTAACAGAGGGAGATACACAGTATTTT
CASSHARLTEGDTQYF
>-|TRBV6-1|-|TRBJ2-1
TGTGCCAGCGGATCCGGGACCGCATCTAGCGATGAGCAGTGCTTC
CASGSGTASSDEQCF
>-|TRBV6-2/TRBV6-3|medium-sized|TRBJ2-7
TGTGCCAGCAACGACGCCAAGGGAAGGTACGAGCAGTACTTC
CASNDAKGRYEQYF
>-|TRBV5-5|-|TRBJ2-5
TGTCCCAGCAGCTCAAAGACTTGGGGAGAGACCCAGTACTTC
CPSSSKTWGETQYF
>-|TRBV29-1|-|TRBJ2-7
TGCAACGTTGCGAGTGGAATGGGGATGCCCTACGAGCAGTACTTC
CNVASGMGMPYEQYF
>TRBD1|TRBV29-1|few|TRBJ1-1
TGCAGCGCTCAACAGGGGGCGAGAACTGGAGCTTTCTTT
CSAQQGARTGAFF
>-|TRBV7-8|few|TRBJ2-3
TGTGCCAGCAGCCTTGGGGACGGTGTAGATATGCAGTATTTT
CASSLGDGVDMQYF
>TRBD1|TRBV6-1|-|TRBJ2-3
TGTGCCAGCAGTGAAACAGGAGGACAGGGACCAGAAACGCAGTATTTT
CASSETGGQGPETQYF
>-|TRBV29-1|-|TRBJ1-1
TGCAGCGTTGGATCCAGGTGGGGTATGAACACAGAGGCTTTCTTT
CSVGSRWGMNTEAFF
>-|TRBV11-2|-|TRBJ2-3
TGTGTCAGCAGCTTAAATCGACAAGGGGATATGCAGTATTTT
CVSSLNRQGDMQYF
>-|TRBV11-2|-|TRBJ2-6
TGTGCCACACAGCTGCCGCGCTCTGGGGCCAACGTCGTGACTTTC
CATQLPRSGANVVTF
>TRBD2|TRBV5-4|-|TRBJ2-2
TGTGCCAGCAGCTTGCGGCTAGTGGGAAAGAACAGCGGGGACCTGTTTTTT
CASSLRLVGKNSGDLFF
>-|TRBV24-1|-|TRBJ2-3
TGTGTCACCAGTGATTCCAGTACATATACGCAGTATTTT
CVTSDSSTYTQYF
>-|TRBV10-3|-|TRBJ2-2
TGTGCCATCAGCGGGGATTCCCCGAAGACCGGGGAGCTGTTTTTT
CAISGDSPKTGELFF
>-|TRBV11-2|-|TRBJ2-6
TGTGCCACCCAGCGGTCGCGCTCTGGGGCTAATGTCCTGACTTTC
CATQRSRSGANVLTF
>TRBD1|TRBV12-3/TRBV12-4|-|TRBJ1-2
TGTGCCAGCAGCATAGGGGGCTATAACTACACCTTC
CASSIGGYNYTF
>TRBD2|TRBV6-1|medium-sized|TRBJ2-1
TGTGCCAGCAGTGAAAGACTAGCAGCCTCCAATGAGCAGTTCTTC
CASSERLAASNEQFF
>TRBD1|TRBV12-3/TRBV12-4|-|TRBJ2-3
TGTGCCATCATGGGGACAGGGGGCTATACGCAGTATTTT
CAIMGTGGYTQYF
>-|TRBV5-1|-|TRBJ2-3
TGCGCCAGCAGTTTGGCCAGCGTCAGCACAGATACGCAGTATTTT
CASSLASVSTDTQYF
>-|TRBV11-2|-|TRBJ2-4
TGTGCCAGCACCTCTCCGGCGGTAGCCAAAAACATTCAATACTTC
CASTSPAVAKNIQYF
>-|TRBV6-2/TRBV6-3|-|TRBJ2-7
TGTGCCAGCAACCCCGACTGGGTCTACAAGCAGTACTTC
CASNPDWVYKQYF
>-|TRBV6-1|once|TRBJ1-2
TGTGCCAGCAGTGGAATTCGGGATAACTATGGCTGCACCTTC
CASSGIRDNYGCTF